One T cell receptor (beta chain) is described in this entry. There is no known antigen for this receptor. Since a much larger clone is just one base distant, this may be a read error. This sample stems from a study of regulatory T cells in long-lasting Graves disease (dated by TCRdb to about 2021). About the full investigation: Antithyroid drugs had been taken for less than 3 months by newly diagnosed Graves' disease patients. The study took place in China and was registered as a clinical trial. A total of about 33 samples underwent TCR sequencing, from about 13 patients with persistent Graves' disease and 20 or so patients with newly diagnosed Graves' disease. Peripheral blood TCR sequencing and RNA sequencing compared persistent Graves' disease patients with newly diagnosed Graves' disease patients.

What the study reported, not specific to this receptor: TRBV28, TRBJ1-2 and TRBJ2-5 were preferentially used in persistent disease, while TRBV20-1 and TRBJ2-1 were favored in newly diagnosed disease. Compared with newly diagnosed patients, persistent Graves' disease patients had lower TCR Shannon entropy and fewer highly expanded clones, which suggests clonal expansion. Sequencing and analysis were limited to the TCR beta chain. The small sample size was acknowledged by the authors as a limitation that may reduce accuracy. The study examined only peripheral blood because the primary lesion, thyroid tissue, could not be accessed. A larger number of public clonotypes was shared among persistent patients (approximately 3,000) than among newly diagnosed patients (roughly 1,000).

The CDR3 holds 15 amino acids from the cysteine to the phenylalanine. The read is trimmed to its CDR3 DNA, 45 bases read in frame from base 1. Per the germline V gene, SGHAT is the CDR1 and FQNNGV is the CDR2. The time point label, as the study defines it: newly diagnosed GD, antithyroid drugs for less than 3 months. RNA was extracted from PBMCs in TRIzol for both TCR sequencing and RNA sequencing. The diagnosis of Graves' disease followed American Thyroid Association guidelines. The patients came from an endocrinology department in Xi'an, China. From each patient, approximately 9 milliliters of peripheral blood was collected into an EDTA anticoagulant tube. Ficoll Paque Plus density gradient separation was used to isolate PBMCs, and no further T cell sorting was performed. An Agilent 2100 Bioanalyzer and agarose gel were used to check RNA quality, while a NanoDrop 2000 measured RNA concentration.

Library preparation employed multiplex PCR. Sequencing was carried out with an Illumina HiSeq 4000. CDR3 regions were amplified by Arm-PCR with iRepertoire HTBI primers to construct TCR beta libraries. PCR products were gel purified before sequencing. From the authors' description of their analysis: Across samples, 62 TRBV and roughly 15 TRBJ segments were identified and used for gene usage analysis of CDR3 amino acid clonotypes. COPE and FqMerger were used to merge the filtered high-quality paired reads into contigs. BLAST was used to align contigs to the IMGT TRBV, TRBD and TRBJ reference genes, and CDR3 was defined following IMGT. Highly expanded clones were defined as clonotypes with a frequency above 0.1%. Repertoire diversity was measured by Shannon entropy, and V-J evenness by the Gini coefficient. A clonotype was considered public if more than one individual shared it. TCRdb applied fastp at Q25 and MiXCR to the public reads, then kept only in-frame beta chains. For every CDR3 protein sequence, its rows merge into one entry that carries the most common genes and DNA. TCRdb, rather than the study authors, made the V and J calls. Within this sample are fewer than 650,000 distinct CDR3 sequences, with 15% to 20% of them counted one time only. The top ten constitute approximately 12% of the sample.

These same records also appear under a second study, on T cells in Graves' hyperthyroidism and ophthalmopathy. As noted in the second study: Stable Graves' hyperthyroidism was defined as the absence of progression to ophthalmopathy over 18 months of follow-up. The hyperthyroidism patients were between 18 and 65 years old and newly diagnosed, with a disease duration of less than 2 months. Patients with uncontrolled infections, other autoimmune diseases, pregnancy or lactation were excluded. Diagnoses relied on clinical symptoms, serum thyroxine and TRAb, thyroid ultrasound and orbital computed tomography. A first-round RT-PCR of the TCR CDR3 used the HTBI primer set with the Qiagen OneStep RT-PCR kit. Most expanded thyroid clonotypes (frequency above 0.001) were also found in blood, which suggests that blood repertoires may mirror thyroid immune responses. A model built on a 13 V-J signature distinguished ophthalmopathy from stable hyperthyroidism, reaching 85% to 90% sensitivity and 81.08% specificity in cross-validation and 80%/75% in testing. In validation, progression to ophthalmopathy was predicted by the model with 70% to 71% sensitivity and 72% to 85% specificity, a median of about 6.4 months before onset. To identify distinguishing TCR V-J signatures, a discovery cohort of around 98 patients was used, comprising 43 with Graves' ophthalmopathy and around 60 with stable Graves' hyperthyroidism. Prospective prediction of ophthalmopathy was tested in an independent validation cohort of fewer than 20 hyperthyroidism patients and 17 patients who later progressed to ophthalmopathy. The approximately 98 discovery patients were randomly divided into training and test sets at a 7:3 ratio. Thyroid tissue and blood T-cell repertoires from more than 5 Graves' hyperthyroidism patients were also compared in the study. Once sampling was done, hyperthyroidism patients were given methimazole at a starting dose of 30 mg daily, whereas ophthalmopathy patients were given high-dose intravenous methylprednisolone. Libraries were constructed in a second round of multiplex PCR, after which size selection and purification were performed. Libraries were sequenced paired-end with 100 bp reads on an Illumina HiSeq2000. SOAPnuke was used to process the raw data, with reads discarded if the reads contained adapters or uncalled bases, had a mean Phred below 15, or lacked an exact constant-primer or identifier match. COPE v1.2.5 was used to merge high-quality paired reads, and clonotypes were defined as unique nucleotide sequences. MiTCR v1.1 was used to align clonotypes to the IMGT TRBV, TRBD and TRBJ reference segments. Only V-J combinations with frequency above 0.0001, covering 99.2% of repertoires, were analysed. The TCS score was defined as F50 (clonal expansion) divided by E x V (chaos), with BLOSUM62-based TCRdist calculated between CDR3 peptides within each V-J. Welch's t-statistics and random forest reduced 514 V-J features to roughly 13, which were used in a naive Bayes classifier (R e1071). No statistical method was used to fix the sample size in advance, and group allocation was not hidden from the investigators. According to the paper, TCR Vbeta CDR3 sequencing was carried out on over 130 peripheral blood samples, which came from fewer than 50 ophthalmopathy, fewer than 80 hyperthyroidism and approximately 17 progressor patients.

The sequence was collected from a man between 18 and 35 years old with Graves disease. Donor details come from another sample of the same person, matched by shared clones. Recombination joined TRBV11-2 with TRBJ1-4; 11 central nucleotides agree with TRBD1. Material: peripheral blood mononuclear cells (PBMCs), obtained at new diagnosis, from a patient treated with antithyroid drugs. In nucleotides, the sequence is TGTGCCAGCAGCCCGTCCGGGACAGGGGGTGAAAAACTGCTTTTT. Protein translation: CASSPSGTGGEKLLF.